These 11 T cell receptor beta chains originate from one sample sequenced in a study of sequential checkpoint blockade in melanoma. Treatment given: randomized to nivolumab then ipilimumab (arm A) or the reverse (arm B). TCRdb's copy holds only in-frame clones and misses some; the assay was immunoSEQ multiplex PCR. Seen here are around 19,000 clones, roughly two thirds observed once, and the top ten hold approximately 20%. This sample comprised CD8+ T cells sorted from blood (inferred from file names), obtained from a patient given nivolumab and ipilimumab in sequence. The receptor source for this set is a human donor with melanoma.

This clone was counted only a few times. The rearrangement joins TRBV15 to TRBJ1-5; D not resolved. Germline values: CDR1 LNHNV, CDR2 YYDKDF (reference sequence). Trimming stripped 5 bases from V and 1 base from J, with 9 bases between. The CDR3 covers 14 residues. DNA of the CDR3: TGTGCCACCAGCGAGAGGAGGAGCAATCAGCCCCAGCATTTT. It yields the protein CATSERRSNQPQHF.

The chain joins TRBV4-2 to TRBJ2-7; possible D gene TRBD2, 5 bases. The germline V and J ends were trimmed by 0 bases and 3 bases, with 12 bases remaining between them. The CDR3 is 15 residues long. Germline V lookup: CDR1 LGHNA, CDR2 YNFKEQ. The DNA for the CDR3 is TGTGCCAGCAGCCAAGATTGGTCAGAGGGCTACGAGCAGTACTTC. It translates to CASSQDWSEGYEQYF.

V is TRBV30 and J is TRBJ2-7, with TRBD2 as a possible D gene (6 bases). CDR3 size: 15 residues. From germline, CDR1 is GTSNPN and CDR2 SVGIG (reference sequence). The V and J ends lost 3 bases and 3 bases respectively, with 18 bases between them. CDR3 sequence (DNA): TGTGCCTGGAGCCCCGGGGAGGCGATATACTACGAGCAGTACTTC. Translation: CAWSPGEAIYYEQYF.

The rearrangement joins TRBV18 to TRBJ1-1; 11 bases fit TRBD1. Germline CDR1 KGHSH, CDR2 LQKENI. Trimming took 4 bases from V and 1 from J; bases not matched to a gene: 5. The CDR3 is 16 amino acids. This chain's CDR3 is CASSRGQGAWNTEAFF. Written as DNA, the CDR3 is TGTGCCAGCTCACGTGGACAGGGGGCATGGAACACTGAAGCTTTCTTT.

J is TRBJ2-1 and V is TRBV7-9; tentative D call: TRBD2 (5 bases). Germline V gene data show CDR1 as SEHNR and CDR2 as FQNEAQ (reference sequence). Trimming took off 6 bases at V and 0 bases at J, with 9 bases between the two ends. This CDR3 spans 14 amino acids. The CDR3 sequence is CASRGGLSYNEQFF. CDR3 DNA sequence: TGTGCCAGCAGGGGCGGACTCTCCTACAATGAGCAGTTCTTC.

CDR3 DNA: TGTGCCAGCAGTTTGGGACTAGCTAGTGAGCAGTTCTTC. Translated, it gives CASSLGLASEQFF. The gene calls are TRBV6-5 and TRBJ2-1, with 9 bases fitting TRBD2. V lost 4 bases, J lost 9 bases, and 4 bases stayed unmatched. The CDR3 extends over 13 amino acids. Germline CDR1 is MNHEY and CDR2 is SVGAGI.

The chain has TRBV6-1 and TRBJ2-6, with D perhaps matching TRBD1 (5 bases). Germline CDR1 is MNHNS and CDR2 is SASEGT. The V and J ends lost 5 bases and 0 bases respectively, with 8 bases between them. This CDR3 is built from 15 residues. CDR3 sequence reads: CASSKDSSGANVLTF. In nucleotides, the CDR3 is TGTGCCAGCAGTAAAGACAGCTCTGGGGCCAACGTCCTGACTTTC.

The table lists this clone with a count of one. This chain connects TRBV19 to TRBJ1-4; 8 bases fit TRBD1. Trimming took 7 bases from V and 7 from J; bases not matched to a gene: 11. The CDR3 has 15 residues. CDR1 is LNHDA, CDR2 SQIVND, per germline (reference sequence). This CDR3 reads CASNGRQGASEKLFF. The CDR3 coding sequence is TGTGCCAGTAACGGAAGGCAGGGGGCGAGTGAAAAACTGTTTTTT.

Turning to this clone: Other DNA sequences in the sample encode the same CDR3. The chain carries TRBV6-1 and TRBJ1-5; D gene unclear. The V and J ends lost 2 bases and 4 bases respectively, with 6 bases between them. The germline gives CDR1 MNHNS, CDR2 SASEGT. CDR3 size: 13 residues. CDR3 sequence: CASSEWPNQPQHF. The CDR3 DNA sequence: TGTGCCAGCAGTGAATGGCCTAATCAGCCCCAGCATTTT.

The chain links TRBV28 to TRBJ2-7; 11 nucleotides align to TRBD1. The V gene's germline CDR1 is MDHEN and CDR2 SYDVKM. Germline trimming cut 3 bases from V and 6 bases from J; bases unmatched to any gene: 1. The CDR3 contains 13 residues. CDR3 sequence: CASSFGTGGEQYF. The CDR3 DNA reads as TGTGCCAGCAGTTTCGGGACAGGGGGCGAGCAGTACTTC.

This clone was seen a few times. The V and J genes are TRBV9 and TRBJ2-5, with a weak D call TRBD2 (5 bases). Trimming left V 4 bases short and J 3 bases short, with 7 bases between. This CDR3 has 12 amino acids. The germline V gene encodes CDR1 SGDLS and CDR2 YYNGEE. Written as DNA, the CDR3 is TGTGCCAGCAGCCGGGAAAAAGAGACCCAGTACTTC. This codes for CASSREKETQYF.